This TCR gamma chain was sequenced during a study of Vγ9Vδ2 T cells in congenital toxoplasmosis (dated by TCRdb to the early 2020s). Notes on the research overall: The diagnosis of congenital toxoplasmosis relied on IgG, IgM and IgA serology, Western blot and an in-house interferon-gamma release assay. The study compared gamma and delta chain CDR3 repertoires of sorted blood gammadelta T cells between congenitally T. gondii-infected and uninfected infants. Infant repertoires were sequenced at 2 months after birth and at 1 year of age. At 2 months, TCR sequencing included roughly five infected and around eleven uninfected infants, and at 1 year it included 3 infected and 4 uninfected infants.

The same treatment, using spiramycin and/or pyrimethamine plus sulfadiazine plus folinic acid, was given to mothers of both infected and uninfected infants. All infants, both infected and uninfected, were delivered at term after more than 37 weeks of gestation. Around 900 uL of blood was processed into PBMCs by Lymphoprep gradient centrifugation, after which the PBMCs were cryopreserved in liquid nitrogen and shipped to Belgium. After thawing, the PBMCs were labeled with Zombie NIR viability dye and stained with antibodies against CD3, TCR gammadelta, Vgamma9 and Vdelta2. Sorting of CD3+ TCRgammadelta+ T cells was performed on a FACSAria III, reaching a mean purity of about 98%. For each sample, RNA was extracted from around 10,000 sorted gammadelta T cells with the RNeasy Micro Kit. The infants were born to mothers who were enrolled with primary T. gondii infection during pregnancy. Infant peripheral blood was collected at an outpatient microbiology and virology center in Pavia, Italy.

This clone has only a few counts. The target of this receptor is not known. The mismatch at residue 2 between this DNA's translation and the TCRdb protein of a much larger clone likely reflects a read error; the protein shown is translated from the DNA. Using SuperScript II, cDNA was generated through template-switch reverse transcription, with TRGC- and TRDC-specific primers combined in a single tube. The TRGC primer was designed so that it would bind both of the constant genes TRGC1 and TRGC2. Amplification of TRG and TRD was done with the KAPA Real-Time Library Amplification Kit, and AMPure XP beads were used for purification between steps. Index PCR with the Nextera XT Index Kit was used to attach the Illumina sequencing adapters. An Illumina MiSeq running the V2 300 kit was used to sequence the TRG and TRD amplicons, producing 150 bp paired-end reads. Processing in the source paper ran as follows. Before any further analysis, FastQC version 0.11.8 was used to assess read quality. With MiXCR version 3.0.3, reads were aligned to GenBank TRG or TRD reference genes and CDR3 sequences were built. Default MiXCR settings were kept, except that 3 rather than 5 consecutive nucleotides were used to assemble TRDD gene segments. N additions, CDR3 length, J segment length and clonotype sharing between samples were computed with VDJtools version 1.2.1. CDR3 sequences that were out of frame or contained stop codons were left out of the analysis. To look for overlap, the infant repertoires were checked against previously published Vgamma9Vdelta2 repertoires from fetal, cord blood and adult blood. With CATT, TCRdb called clones again from the public reads; duplicate DNA rows were later joined. These V and J calls rely on TCRdb rather than the paper's analysis. This sample lists approximately 210 gamma-chain clones; roughly 9.7% were detected once. 65% to 80% of the sample is in the top ten clones.

From cysteine to phenylalanine, the CDR3 is 14 amino acids long. Just the 42-base CDR3 DNA is kept, in frame starting at base 1. General conclusions and limits of the study: At 1 year of age, repertoire differences between infected and uninfected infants were less clear than at 2 months. High prevalence of a public TRGV9 clonotype was observed in both infected and uninfected infants. Among approximately 2-month-old infants, germline-encoded fetal-type TRDV2 CDR3 sequences seemed to show up more often in infected than in uninfected infants, which suggests an in utero expansion footprint. Two months was the earliest age with enough suitable sample material for TCR repertoire analysis, so newborn repertoires were not sequenced. At 2 months, infected infants appeared to have fewer N additions in TRGV9 and TRDV2 CDR3s than uninfected infants, particularly in TRDV2-TRDJ1 sequences.

Recombination connected TRGV10 to TRGJ1 or TRGJ2. TRGV10 is an ORF for which the function is uncertain. The clonotype was recovered from a child under 10 years old born to a mother with Toxoplasma gondii infection during pregnancy, either congenitally infected or uninfected (not recorded which). The source material was gamma-delta T cells from blood. The CDR3: CSAWDWGNYYKKLF. The bases are TGTTCTGCGTGGGATTGGGGTAATTATTATAAGAAACTCTTT.